What follows is one TCR beta chain and its context. No antigen is known for it. The TCR beta libraries were generated through quantitative 5'-RACE incorporating molecular barcodes. TCRdb independently ran MiXCR on the 5' RACE reads; one entry per CDR3 protein. Counted here are some 140,000 distinct CDR3 sequences, roughly 18% occurring once; the ten biggest clones make up around a third. The data are from a study of CD8 T cells in ankylosing spondylitis. Whole-study findings and limits: A TCR beta motif made of 7 to 9 highly homologous variants seemed typical of ankylosing spondylitis blood.

Between the trimmed V and J ends, which lost 9 bases and 7 bases, there was a span of 16 bases. The CDR3 is 13 amino acids. Per germline, CDR1 SNHLY and CDR2 FYNNEI. What was sequenced was blood, either unsorted or a sorted T cell fraction (not recorded which). The sequence derives from a male donor with ankylosing spondylitis. The chain combines TRBV2 with TRBJ2-1; D perhaps matches TRBD1 (5 bases). This CDR3 is CASRTYPKNEQFF. CDR3 nucleotide sequence: TGTGCCAGTCGGACATACCCTAAGAATGAGCAGTTCTTC.